This record concerns one T cell receptor (beta chain) sequence. This specimen comes from a study of T cell changes during pregnancy in multiple sclerosis. The V end lost 1 base, the J end lost 0 bases, and 13 bases lay between the germline ends. The germline V gene encodes CDR1 SGHDN and CDR2 FVKESK. The CDR3 spans 17 residues. The assay was immunoSEQ multiplex PCR, and TCRdb's table has in-frame clones only and misses some. The sample carries more than 55,000 clones, 94% recorded once. The chain couples TRBV14 to TRBJ1-3; possibly TRBD1 for D (6 bases). The input for sequencing was CD8+ T cells from peripheral blood mononuclear cells, taken in the third trimester of pregnancy. This TCR was sampled from a female donor with multiple sclerosis, enrolled in a pregnancy study. CDR3 bases: TGTGCCAGCAGCCAAGCATCAGGGGCCTTCTCTGGAAACACCATATATTTT. This gives the protein CASSQASGAFSGNTIYF.